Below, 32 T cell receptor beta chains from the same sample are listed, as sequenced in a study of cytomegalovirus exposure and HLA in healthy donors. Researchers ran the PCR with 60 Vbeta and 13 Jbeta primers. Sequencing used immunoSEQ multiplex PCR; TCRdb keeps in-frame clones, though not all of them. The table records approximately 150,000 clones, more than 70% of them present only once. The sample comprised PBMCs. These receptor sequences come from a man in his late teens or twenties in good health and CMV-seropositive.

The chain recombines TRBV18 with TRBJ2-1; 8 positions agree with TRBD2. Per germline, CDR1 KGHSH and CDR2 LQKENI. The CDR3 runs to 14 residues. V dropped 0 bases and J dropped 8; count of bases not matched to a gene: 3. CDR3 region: CASSPPPGGDEQFF. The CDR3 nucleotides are TGTGCCAGCTCACCACCCCCGGGAGGGGATGAGCAGTTCTTC.

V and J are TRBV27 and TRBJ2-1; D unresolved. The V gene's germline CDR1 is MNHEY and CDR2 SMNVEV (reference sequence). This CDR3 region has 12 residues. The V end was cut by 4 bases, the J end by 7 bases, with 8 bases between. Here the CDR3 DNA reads TGTGCCAGCAGTTACTCAAAGAATGAGCAGTTCTTC. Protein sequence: CASSYSKNEQFF.

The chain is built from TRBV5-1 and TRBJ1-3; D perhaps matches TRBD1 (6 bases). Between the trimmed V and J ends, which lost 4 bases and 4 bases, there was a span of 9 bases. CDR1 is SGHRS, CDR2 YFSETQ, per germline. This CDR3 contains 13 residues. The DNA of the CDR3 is TGCGCCAGCAGCACGGGACAAGGAAACACCATATATTTT. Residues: CASSTGQGNTIYF.

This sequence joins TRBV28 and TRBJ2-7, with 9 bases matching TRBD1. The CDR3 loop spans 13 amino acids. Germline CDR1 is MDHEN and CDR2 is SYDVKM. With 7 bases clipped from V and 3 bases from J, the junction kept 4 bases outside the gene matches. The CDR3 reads CASTDRGGYEQYF. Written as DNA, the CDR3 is TGTGCCAGCACGGACAGGGGAGGCTACGAGCAGTACTTC.

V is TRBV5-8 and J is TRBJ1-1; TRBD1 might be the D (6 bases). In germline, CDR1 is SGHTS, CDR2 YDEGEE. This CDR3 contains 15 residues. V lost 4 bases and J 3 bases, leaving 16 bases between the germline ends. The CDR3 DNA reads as TGTGCCAGCAGCGTCTACAGGGACCTCGACACTGAAGCTTTCTTT. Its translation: CASSVYRDLDTEAFF.

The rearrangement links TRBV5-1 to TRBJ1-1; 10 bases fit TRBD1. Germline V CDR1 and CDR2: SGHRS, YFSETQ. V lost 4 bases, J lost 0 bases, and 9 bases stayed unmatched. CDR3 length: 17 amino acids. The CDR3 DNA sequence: TGCGCCAGCAGCACGGGACAGGGGCGAGCCTTGAACACTGAAGCTTTCTTT. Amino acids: CASSTGQGRALNTEAFF.

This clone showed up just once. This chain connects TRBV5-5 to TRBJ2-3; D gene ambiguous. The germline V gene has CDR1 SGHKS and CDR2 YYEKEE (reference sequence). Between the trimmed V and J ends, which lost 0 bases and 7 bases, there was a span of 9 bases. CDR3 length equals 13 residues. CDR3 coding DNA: TGTGCCAGCAGCTTGGGGAGATCGAATACGCAGTATTTT. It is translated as CASSLGRSNTQYF. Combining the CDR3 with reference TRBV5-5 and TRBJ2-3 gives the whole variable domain DAGVTQSPTHLIKTRGQQVTLRCSPISGHKSVSWYQQVLGQGPQFIFQYYEKEERGRGNFPDRFSARQFPNYSSELNVNALLLGDSALYLCASSLGRSNTQYFGPGTRLTVL.

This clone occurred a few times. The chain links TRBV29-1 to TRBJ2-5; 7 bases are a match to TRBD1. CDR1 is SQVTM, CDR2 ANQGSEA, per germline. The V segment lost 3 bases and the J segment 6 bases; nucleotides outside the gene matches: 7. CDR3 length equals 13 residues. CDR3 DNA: TGCAGCGTTGAGTTACAGGGGTTAAAGACCCAGTACTTC. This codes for CSVELQGLKTQYF. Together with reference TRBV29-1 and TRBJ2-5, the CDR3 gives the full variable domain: SAVISQKPSRDICQRGTSLTIQCQVDSQVTMMFWYRQQPGQSLTLIATANQGSEATYESGFVIDKFPISRPNLTFSTLTVSNMSPEDSSIYLCSVELQGLKTQYFGPGTRLLVL.

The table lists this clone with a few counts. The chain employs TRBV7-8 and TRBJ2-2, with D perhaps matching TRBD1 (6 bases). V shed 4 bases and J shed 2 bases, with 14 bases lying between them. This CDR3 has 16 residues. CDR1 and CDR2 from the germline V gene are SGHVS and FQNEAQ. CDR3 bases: TGTGCCAGCAGCTCTTACCGGGACATTAACACCGGGGAGCTGTTTTTT. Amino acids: CASSSYRDINTGELFF.

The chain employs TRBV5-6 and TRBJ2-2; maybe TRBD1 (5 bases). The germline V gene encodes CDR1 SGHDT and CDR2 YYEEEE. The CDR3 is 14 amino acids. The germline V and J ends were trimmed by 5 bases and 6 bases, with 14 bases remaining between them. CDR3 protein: CASRPRGSPGELFF. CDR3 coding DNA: TGTGCCAGCAGACCTAGGGGCTCTCCCGGGGAGCTGTTTTTT.

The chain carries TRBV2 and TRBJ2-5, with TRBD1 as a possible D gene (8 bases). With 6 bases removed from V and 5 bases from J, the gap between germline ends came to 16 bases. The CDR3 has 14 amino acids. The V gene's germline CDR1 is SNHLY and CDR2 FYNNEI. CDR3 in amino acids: CASRYRGGEETQYF. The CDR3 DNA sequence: TGTGCCAGCAGATACAGGGGGGGCGAGGAGACCCAGTACTTC.

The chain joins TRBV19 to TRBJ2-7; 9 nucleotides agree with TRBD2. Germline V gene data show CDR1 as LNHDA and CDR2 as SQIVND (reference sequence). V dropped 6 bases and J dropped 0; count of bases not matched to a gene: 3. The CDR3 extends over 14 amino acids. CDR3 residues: CASRQGLASYEQYF. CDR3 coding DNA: TGTGCCAGTAGGCAGGGACTAGCCTCCTACGAGCAGTACTTC.

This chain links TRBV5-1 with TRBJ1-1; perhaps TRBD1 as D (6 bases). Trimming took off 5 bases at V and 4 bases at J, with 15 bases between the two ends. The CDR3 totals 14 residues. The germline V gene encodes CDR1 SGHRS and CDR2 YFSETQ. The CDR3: CASRGPTGSTEAFF. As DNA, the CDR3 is TGCGCCAGCAGGGGACCCACAGGGAGCACTGAAGCTTTCTTT.

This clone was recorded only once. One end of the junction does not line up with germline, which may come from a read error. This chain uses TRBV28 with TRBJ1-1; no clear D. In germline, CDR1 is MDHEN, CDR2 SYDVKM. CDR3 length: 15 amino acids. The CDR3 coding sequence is TGTGCCAGCAGCTTATTAGAGAATATGAACACTGAAGCTTTCTTT. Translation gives CASSLLENMNTEAFF. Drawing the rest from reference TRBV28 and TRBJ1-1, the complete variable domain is DVKVTQSSRYLVKRTGEKVFLECVQDMDHENMFWYRQDPGLGLRLIYFSYDVKMKEKGDIPEGYSVSREKKERFSLILESASTNQTSMYLCASSLLENMNTEAFFGQGTRLTVV.

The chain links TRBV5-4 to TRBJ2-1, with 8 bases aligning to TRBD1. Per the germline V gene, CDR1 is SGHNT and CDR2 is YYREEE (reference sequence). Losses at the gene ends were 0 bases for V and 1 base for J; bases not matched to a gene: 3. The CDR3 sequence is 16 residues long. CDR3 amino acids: CASSLAGQGSYNEQFF. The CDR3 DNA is TGTGCCAGCAGCTTGGCCGGACAGGGTTCCTACAATGAGCAGTTCTTC.

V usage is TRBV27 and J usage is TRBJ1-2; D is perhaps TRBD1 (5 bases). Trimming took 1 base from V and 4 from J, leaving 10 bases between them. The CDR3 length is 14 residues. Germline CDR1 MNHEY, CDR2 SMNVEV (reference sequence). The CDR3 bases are TGTGCCAGCAGTTTATACGGGGGGTCCTATGGCTACACCTTC. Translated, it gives CASSLYGGSYGYTF.

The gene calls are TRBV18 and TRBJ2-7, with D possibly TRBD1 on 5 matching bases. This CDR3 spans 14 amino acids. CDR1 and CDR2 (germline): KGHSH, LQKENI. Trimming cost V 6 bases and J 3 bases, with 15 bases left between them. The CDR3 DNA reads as TGTGCCAGCTCCCCAAGGGTAGGGGACTACGAGCAGTACTTC. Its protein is CASSPRVGDYEQYF.

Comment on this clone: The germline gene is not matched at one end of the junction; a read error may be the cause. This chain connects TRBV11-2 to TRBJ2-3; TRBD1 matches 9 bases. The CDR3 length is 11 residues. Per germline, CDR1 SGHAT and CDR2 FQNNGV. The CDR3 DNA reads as TGTGCCAGCAGCTCCGGGACAGGGTTACTCTTT. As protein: CASSSGTGLLF.

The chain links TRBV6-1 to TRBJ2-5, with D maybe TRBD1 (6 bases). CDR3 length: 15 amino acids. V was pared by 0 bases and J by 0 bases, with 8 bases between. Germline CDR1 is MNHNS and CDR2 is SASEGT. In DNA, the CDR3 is TGTGCCAGCAGTGAAGCTAGGACAGACCAAGAGACCCAGTACTTC. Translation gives CASSEARTDQETQYF.

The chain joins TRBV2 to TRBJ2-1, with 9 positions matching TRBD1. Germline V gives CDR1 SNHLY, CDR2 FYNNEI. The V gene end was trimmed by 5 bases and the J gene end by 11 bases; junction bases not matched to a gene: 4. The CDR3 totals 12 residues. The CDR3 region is CASSRQGVQQFF. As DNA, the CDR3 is TGTGCCAGCAGTCGACAGGGGGTACAGCAGTTCTTC.

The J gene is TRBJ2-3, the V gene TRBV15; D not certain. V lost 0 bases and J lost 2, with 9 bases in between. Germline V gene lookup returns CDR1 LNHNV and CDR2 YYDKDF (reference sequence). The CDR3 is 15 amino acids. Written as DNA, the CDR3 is TGTGCCACCAGCAGAGATTGGGCCAACACAGATACGCAGTATTTT. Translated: CATSRDWANTDTQYF.

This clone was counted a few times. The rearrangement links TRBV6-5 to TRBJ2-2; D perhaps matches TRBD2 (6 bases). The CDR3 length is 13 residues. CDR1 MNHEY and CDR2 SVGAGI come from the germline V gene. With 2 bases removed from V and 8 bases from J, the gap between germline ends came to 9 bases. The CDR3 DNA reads TGTGCCAGCAGTTACGGGGGGTATGGGGAGCTGTTTTTT. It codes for CASSYGGYGELFF.

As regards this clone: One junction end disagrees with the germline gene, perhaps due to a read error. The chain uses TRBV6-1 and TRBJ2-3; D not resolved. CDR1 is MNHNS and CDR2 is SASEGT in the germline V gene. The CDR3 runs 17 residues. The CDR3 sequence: CASSEALHGTHTDKQYF. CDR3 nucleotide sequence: TGTGCCAGCAGTGAAGCGCTTCACGGCACCCACACAGATAAGCAGTATTTT.

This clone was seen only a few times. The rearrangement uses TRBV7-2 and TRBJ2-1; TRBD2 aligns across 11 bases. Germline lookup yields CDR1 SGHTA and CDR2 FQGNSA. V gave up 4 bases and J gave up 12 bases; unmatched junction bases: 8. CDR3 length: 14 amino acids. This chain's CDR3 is CASSSLAGGRVQFF. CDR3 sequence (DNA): TGTGCCAGCAGCTCGCTAGCGGGAGGAAGGGTGCAGTTCTTC.

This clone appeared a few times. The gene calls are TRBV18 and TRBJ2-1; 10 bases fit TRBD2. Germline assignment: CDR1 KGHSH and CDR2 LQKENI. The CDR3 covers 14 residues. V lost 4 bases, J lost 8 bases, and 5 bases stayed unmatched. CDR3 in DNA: TGTGCCAGCTCACGGTCTAGCGGGAGTCATGAGCAGTTCTTC. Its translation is CASSRSSGSHEQFF.

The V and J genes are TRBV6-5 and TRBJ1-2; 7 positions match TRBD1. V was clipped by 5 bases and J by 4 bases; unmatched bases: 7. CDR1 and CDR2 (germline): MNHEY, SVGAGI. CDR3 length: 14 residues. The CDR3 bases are TGTGCCAGCAGTGCGGCGACAGGGATCTATGGCTACACCTTC. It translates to CASSAATGIYGYTF.

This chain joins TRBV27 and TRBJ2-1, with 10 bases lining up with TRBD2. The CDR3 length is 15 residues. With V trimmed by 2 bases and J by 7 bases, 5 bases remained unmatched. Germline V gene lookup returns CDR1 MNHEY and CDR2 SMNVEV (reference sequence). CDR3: CASSLTAGGFNEQFF. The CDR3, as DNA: TGTGCCAGCAGTTTAACAGCGGGAGGGTTTAATGAGCAGTTCTTC.

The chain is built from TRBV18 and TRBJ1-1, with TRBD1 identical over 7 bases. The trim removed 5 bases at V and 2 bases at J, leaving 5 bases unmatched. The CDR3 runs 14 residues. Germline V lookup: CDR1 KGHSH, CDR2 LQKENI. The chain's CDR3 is CASSANRGNTEAFF. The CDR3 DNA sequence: TGTGCCAGCTCAGCGAACAGGGGTAACACTGAAGCTTTCTTT. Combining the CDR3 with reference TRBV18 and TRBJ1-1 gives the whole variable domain NAGVMQNPRHLVRRRGQEARLRCSPMKGHSHVYWYRQLPEEGLKFMVYLQKENIIDESGMPKERFSAEFPKEGPSILRIQQVVRGDSAAYFCASSANRGNTEAFFGQGTRLTVV.

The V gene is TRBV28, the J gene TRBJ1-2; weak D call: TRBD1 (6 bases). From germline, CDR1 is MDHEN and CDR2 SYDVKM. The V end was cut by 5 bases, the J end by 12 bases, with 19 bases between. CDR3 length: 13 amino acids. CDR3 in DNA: TGTGCCAGCAGTCCGAGACAGGTGCGGTGGAACACCTTC. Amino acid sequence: CASSPRQVRWNTF.

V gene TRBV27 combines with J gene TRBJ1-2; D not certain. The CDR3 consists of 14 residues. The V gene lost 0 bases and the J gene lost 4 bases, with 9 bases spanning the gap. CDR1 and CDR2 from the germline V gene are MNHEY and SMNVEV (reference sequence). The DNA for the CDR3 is TGTGCCAGCAGTTTATCGCGGGCGAGCTATGGCTACACCTTC. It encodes CASSLSRASYGYTF.

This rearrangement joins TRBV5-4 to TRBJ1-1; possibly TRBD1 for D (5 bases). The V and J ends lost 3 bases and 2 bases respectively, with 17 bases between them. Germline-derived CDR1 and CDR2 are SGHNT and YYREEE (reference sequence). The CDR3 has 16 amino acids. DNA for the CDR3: TGTGCCAGCAGCTCGGTTTGGCAGGGCAATAACACTGAAGCTTTCTTT. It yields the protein CASSSVWQGNNTEAFF.

DNA for the CDR3: TGTGCCAGCAGCCTACCGGAGACAGGGAATAGCTGGTCCTACAATGAGCAGTTCTTC. This translates into CASSLPETGNSWSYNEQFF. The chain recombines TRBV7-3 with TRBJ2-1, with 7 bases lining up with TRBD1. J lost 1 base, V lost 5 bases, and 17 bases had no gene match. Looked up from germline, CDR1 is SGHTA and CDR2 is FQGTGA. The CDR3 runs to 19 residues.